Listed here are 2 T cell receptor beta chains from one sample, sequenced in a study of T cell repertoires in cytomegalovirus infection. In TCRdb, the reads were re-called with MiXCR into one record per CDR3 protein. The sample consists of 250,000 to 300,000 distinct CDR3 sequences, roughly 25% of them appearing once. The sequenced material came from PBMCs. The source of these receptors is a human donor in good health (CMV status not recorded). Some clones in this sample may be carry-over from other donors' samples.

The V call is TRBV5-1, the J call TRBJ2-7; D gene ambiguous. V was clipped by 0 bases and J by 2 bases, with 6 bases between them. The CDR3 covers 13 residues. Germline CDR1 is SGHRS and CDR2 is YFSETQ. CDR3 nucleotides: TGCGCCAGCAGCTTGGAGACGACCTACGAGCAGTACTTC. Translated, it gives CASSLETTYEQYF.

This clonotype was picked up a small number of times. The chain carries TRBV20-1 and TRBJ1-2; D is undetermined. V lost 5 bases, J lost 4 bases, and 11 bases lay in between. CDR1 DFQATT and CDR2 SNEGSKA come from the germline V gene (reference sequence). The CDR3 length is 12 residues. CDR3 sequence reads: CSAWANPYGYTF. DNA for the CDR3: TGCAGTGCTTGGGCGAACCCCTATGGCTACACCTTC.